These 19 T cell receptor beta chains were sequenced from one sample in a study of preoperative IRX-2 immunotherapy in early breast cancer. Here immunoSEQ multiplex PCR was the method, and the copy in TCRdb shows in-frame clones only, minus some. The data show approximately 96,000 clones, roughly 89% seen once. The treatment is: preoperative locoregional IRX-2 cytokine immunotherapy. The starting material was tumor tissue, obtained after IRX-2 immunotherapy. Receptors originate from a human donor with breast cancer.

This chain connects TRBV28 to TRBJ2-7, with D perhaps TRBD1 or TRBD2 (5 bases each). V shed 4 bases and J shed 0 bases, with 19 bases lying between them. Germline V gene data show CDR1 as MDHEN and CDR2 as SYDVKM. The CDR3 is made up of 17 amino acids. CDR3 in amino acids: CASSSPRPGPSSYEQYF. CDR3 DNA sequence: TGTGCCAGCAGTTCCCCGCGCCCGGGACCGAGCTCCTACGAGCAGTACTTC. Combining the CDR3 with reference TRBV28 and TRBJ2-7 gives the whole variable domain DVKVTQSSRYLVKRTGEKVFLECVQDMDHENMFWYRQDPGLGLRLIYFSYDVKMKEKGDIPEGYSVSREKKERFSLILESASTNQTSMYLCASSSPRPGPSSYEQYFGPGTRLTVT.

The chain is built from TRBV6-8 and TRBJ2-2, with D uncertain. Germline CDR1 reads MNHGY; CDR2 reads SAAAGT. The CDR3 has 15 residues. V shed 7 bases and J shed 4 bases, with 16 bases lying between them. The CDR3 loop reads CASKPARRSTGELFF. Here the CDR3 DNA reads TGTGCCAGCAAGCCGGCTCGGCGCTCCACCGGGGAGCTGTTTTTT.

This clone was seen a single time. The CDR3 bases are TGTGCCTGGAGTCCCTACACCGGCTCTGGAAACACCATATATTTT. This encodes CAWSPYTGSGNTIYF. V gene TRBV30 combines with J gene TRBJ1-3; no definite D call. CDR3 length equals 15 residues. The V end was cut by 2 bases, the J end by 0 bases, with 11 bases between. Germline loops: CDR1 GTSNPN, CDR2 SVGIG (reference sequence).

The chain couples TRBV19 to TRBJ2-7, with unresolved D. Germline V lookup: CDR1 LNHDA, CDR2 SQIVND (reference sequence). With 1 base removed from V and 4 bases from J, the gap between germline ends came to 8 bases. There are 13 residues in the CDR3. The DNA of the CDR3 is TGTGCCAGTAGTATAGCCACAGAGTACGAGCAGTACTTC. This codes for CASSIATEYEQYF.

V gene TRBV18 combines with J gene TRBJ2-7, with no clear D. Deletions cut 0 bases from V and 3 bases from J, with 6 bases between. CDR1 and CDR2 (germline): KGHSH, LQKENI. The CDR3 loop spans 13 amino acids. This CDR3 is CASSPPGSYEQYF. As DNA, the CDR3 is TGTGCCAGCTCACCACCGGGCAGCTACGAGCAGTACTTC.

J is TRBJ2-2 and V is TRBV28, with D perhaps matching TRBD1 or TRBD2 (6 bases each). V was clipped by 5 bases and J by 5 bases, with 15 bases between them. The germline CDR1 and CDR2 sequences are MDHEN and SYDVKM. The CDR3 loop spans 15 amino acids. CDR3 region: CASSGSTGGTGELFF. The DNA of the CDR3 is TGTGCCAGCAGTGGCTCGACAGGAGGGACCGGGGAGCTGTTTTTT.

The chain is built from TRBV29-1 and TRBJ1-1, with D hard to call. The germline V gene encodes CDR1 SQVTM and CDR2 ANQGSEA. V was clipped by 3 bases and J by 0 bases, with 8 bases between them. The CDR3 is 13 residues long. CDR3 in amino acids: CSVEVQLNTEAFF. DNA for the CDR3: TGCAGCGTTGAGGTACAGTTGAACACTGAAGCTTTCTTT.

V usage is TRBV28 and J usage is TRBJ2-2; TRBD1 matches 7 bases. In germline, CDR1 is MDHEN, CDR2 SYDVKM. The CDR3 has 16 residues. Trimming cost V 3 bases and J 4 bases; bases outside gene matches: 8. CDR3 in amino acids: CASSLPIGTVTGELFF. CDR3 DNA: TGTGCCAGCAGTTTGCCCATAGGGACAGTCACCGGGGAGCTGTTTTTT.

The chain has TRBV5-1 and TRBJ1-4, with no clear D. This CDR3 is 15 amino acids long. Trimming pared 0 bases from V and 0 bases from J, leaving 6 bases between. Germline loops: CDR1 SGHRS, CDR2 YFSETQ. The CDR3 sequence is CASSLASATNEKLFF. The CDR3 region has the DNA TGCGCCAGCAGCTTGGCTTCGGCAACTAATGAAAAACTGTTTTTT.

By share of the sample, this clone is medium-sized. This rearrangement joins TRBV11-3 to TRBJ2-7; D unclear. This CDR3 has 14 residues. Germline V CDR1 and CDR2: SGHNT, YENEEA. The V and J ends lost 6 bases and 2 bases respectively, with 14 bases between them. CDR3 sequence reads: CASSSPRPPYEQYF. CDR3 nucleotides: TGTGCCAGCAGTTCGCCCAGGCCACCCTACGAGCAGTACTTC.

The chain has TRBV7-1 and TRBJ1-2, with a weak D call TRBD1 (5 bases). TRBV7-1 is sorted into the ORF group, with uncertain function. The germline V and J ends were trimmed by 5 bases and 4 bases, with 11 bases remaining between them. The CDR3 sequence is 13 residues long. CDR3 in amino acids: CASSPTGLYGYTF. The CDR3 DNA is TGTGCCAGCAGCCCAACGGGACTCTATGGCTACACCTTC.

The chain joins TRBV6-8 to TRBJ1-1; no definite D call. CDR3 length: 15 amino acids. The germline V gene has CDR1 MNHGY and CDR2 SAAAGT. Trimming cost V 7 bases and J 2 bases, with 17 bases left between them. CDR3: CASILTSVFNTEAFF. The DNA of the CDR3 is TGTGCCAGCATCCTTACGAGTGTGTTCAACACTGAAGCTTTCTTT.

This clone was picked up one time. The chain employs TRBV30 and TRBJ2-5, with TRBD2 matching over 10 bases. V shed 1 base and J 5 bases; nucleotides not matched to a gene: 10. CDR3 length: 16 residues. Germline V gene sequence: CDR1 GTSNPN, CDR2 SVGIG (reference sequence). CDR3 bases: TGTGCCTGGAGTGCTCGGTTAGCGGGGGGCCAGGAGACCCAGTACTTC. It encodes CAWSARLAGGQETQYF.

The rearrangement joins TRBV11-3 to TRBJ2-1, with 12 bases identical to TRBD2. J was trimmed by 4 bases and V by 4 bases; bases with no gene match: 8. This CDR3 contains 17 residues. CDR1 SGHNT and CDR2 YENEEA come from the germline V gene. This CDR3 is CASSSTGTSGYYNEQFF. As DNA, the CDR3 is TGTGCCAGCAGCTCCACCGGGACTAGCGGGTATTACAATGAGCAGTTCTTC.

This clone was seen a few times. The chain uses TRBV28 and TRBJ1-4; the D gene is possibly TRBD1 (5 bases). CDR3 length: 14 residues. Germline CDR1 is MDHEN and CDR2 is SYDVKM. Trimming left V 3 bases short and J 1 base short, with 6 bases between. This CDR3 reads CASSFGGTNEKLFF. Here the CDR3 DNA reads TGTGCCAGCAGTTTTGGGGGAACTAATGAAAAACTGTTTTTT.

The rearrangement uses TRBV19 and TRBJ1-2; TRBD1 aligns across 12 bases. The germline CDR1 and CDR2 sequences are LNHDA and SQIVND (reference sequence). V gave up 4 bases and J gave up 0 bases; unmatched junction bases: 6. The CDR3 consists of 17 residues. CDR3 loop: CASSTSGTGGSNYGYTF. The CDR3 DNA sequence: TGTGCCAGTAGTACTTCCGGGACAGGGGGCTCTAACTATGGCTACACCTTC.

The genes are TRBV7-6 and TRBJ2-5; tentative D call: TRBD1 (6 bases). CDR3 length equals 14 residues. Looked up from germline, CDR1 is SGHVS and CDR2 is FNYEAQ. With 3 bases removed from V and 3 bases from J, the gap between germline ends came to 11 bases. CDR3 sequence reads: CASSFTDRKETQYF. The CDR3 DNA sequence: TGTGCCAGCAGCTTCACTGACAGGAAAGAGACCCAGTACTTC. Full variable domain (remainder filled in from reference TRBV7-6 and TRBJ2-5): GAGVSQSPRYKVTKRGQDVALRCDPISGHVSLYWYRQALGQGPEFLTYFNYEAQQDKSGLPNDRFSAERPEGSISTLTIQRTEQRDSAMYRCASSFTDRKETQYFGPGTRLLVL.

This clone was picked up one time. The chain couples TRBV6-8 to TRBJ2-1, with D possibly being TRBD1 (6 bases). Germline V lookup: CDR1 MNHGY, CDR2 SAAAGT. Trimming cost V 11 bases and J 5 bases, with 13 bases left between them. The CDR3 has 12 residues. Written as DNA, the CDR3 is TGTGCCTCGATGGACAGAGACAATGAGCAGTTCTTC. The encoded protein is CASMDRDNEQFF.

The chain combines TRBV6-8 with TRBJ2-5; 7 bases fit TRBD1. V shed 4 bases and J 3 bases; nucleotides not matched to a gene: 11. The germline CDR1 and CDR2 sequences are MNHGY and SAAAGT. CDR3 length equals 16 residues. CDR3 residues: CASSSSMRGREETQYF. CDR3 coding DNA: TGTGCCAGCAGTTCCTCGATGAGGGGGCGTGAAGAGACCCAGTACTTC.